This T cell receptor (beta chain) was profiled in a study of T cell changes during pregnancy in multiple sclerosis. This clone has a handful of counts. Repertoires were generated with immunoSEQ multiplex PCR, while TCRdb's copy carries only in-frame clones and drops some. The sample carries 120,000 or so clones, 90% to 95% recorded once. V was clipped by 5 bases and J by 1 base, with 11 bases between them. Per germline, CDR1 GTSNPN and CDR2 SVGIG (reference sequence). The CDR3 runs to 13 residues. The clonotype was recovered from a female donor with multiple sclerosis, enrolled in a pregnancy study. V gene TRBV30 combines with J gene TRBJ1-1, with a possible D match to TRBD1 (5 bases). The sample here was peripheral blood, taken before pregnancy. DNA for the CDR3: TGTGCCTGGGCCTCGGACACGAACACTGAAGCTTTCTTT. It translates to CAWASDTNTEAFF.